Listed below are T cell receptor beta chains from one sample, sequenced in a study of OX40 agonist ivuxolimab in advanced cancers. Sequenced by immunoSEQ multiplex PCR; TCRdb stores in-frame clones only, minus some. Among around 110,000 clones, over 85% were seen once, and the ten largest hold 0.15% to 0.17%. The material was CD4+ or CD8+ T cells sorted from blood, obtained in a trial of the OX40 agonist ivuxolimab. The receptors originated from an adult with an advanced solid tumor such as melanoma, head and neck, liver or kidney cancer. Each CDR3 is given with its conserved first and last residue. D genes are given only for firm matches.

J,V,D,CDR3,DNA
TRBJ1-1,TRBV15,.,CATSRAGGTTNTEAFF,TGTGCCACCAGCAGAGCTGGGGGGACAACGAACACTGAAGCTTTCTTT
TRBJ2-7,TRBV5-4,TRBD2,CASSSGTSGRIVDEQYF,TGTGCCAGCAGCTCCGGGACTAGCGGGAGGATAGTCGACGAGCAGTACTTC
TRBJ2-6,TRBV4-1,.,CASSQTGVGPGANVLIF,.
TRBJ2-5,TRBV19,TRBD1,CASSLLQGIQETQYF,TGTGCCAGTAGTTTATTACAGGGGATACAAGAGACCCAGTACTTC
TRBJ2-7,TRBV18,.,CASSPEGGGISEQYF,TGTGCCAGCTCACCTGAGGGGGGGGGCATTTCCGAGCAGTACTTC
TRBJ2-3,TRBV4-1,.,CASSQEYRARAEPDTQYF,TGCGCCAGCAGCCAAGAATACAGGGCCCGAGCCGAGCCAGATACGCAGTATTTT
TRBJ2-6,TRBV11-1,TRBD1,CASSFYGTALGGANVLTF,TGTGCCAGCAGCTTTTATGGGACAGCCCTAGGAGGGGCCAACGTCCTGACTTTC
TRBJ1-4,TRBV28,TRBD1,CASRYDRVIGKLFF,TGTGCCAGCAGGTACGACAGGGTGATAGGAAAACTGTTTTTT
TRBJ1-1,TRBV5-1,.,CASSSAGRQMNTEAFF,TGCGCCAGCAGCTCGGCAGGTCGACAGATGAACACTGAAGCTTTCTTT
TRBJ1-3,TRBV28,.,CASSTRGSGNTIYF,TGTGCCAGCAGCACTCGAGGCTCTGGAAACACCATATATTTT
TRBJ2-2,TRBV6-1,.,CASNSTGELFF,TGTGCCTCCAATTCCACCGGGGAGCTGTTTTTT
TRBJ2-2,TRBV9,TRBD1,CASSASTGAGELFF,TGTGCCAGCAGCGCCTCAACAGGGGCCGGGGAGCTGTTTTTT
TRBJ2-7,TRBV2,TRBD1,CATPGTVNYEQYF,TGTGCCACCCCCGGGACAGTAAACTACGAGCAGTACTTC